The source of this T cell receptor (beta chain) is a study of CD8 T cells in ankylosing spondylitis. TCRdb re-called the 5' RACE reads through MiXCR, storing one row per CDR3 protein. In the table there are some 200,000 distinct CDR3 sequences, roughly 18% of which are singletons. On this clonotype: Its antigen is unidentified.

Study-level results: Ankylosing spondylitis blood appeared to carry a characteristic TCR beta motif of under ten highly homologous variants.

Specimen: blood, either unsorted or a sorted T cell fraction (not recorded which). The sequence derives from a male donor under 35 with ankylosing spondylitis or in good health (not recorded which).

The CDR3 sequence: CSARPPGGGNVGELFF. CDR3 nucleotide sequence: TGCAGTGCTAGACCACCCGGAGGGGGGAACGTCGGGGAGCTGTTTTTT. The chain joins TRBV20-1 to TRBJ2-2, with D perhaps TRBD1 or TRBD2 (6 bases each). Trimming removed 2 bases from V and 7 bases from J, with 20 bases in between. The CDR3 extends over 16 amino acids. Germline assignment: CDR1 DFQATT and CDR2 SNEGSKA (reference sequence).